A selection of T cell receptor beta chains follows, all from one sample in a study of memory CD4+ T cells and cytomegalovirus serostatus. The data were produced by immunoSEQ multiplex PCR, yet TCRdb's version contains in-frame clones alone and is incomplete. In the table there are roughly 48,000 clones, about 80% of which are singletons. The sequenced material came from memory CD4+ T cells from blood. The receptors here all came from an adult in good health and CMV-seropositive. The CDR3 runs from the conserved cysteine through the conserved F or W. The D gene is left open where the match is weak. Size tells how often a clone was seen (once, few, many) or the class of an expanded clone, and some rows leave it out.

abundance,v_gene,j_gene,d_gene,CDR3nt,CDR3aa
.,TRBV9,TRBJ2-2,.,TGTGCCAGCAGCGCCGACATTCTTCCCCGGGAGCTGTTTTTT,CASSADILPRELFF
.,TRBV5-1,TRBJ2-7,TRBD2,TGCGCCAGCAGCCGGACTAGCGGAGCCTACGAGCAGTACTTC,CASSRTSGAYEQYF
.,TRBV5-6,TRBJ2-3,TRBD1,TGTGCCAGCAGCACGCAGGGGGCGGGTCAGTATTTT,CASSTQGAGQYF
.,TRBV5-4,TRBJ2-1,.,TGTGCCAGCAGCTTGGGATATCCACAACTAGCCCGAAAGCAGTTCTTC,CASSLGYPQLARKQFF
.,TRBV5-6,TRBJ1-1,.,TGTGCCAGCAGCTTGTCCCCCACCGGGGGCATCACTGAAGCTTTCTTT,CASSLSPTGGITEAFF
medium-sized,TRBV30,TRBJ1-5,.,TGTGCCTGGAGCCGGGACTCTAGCAATCAGCCCCAGCATTTT,CAWSRDSSNQPQHF
.,TRBV9,TRBJ2-7,.,TGTGCCAGCAGAATGATCTGGGTTGGCTACTACGAGCAGTACTTC,CASRMIWVGYYEQYF
.,TRBV30,TRBJ2-2,.,TGTGCCTGGAGTCGACGGGGCACAGGAGAGCTGTTTTTT,CAWSRRGTGELFF
.,TRBV19,TRBJ2-3,.,TGTGCCAGTAGTGCTAGGCCCCCTAGCACAGATACGCAGTATTTT,CASSARPPSTDTQYF
.,TRBV14,TRBJ1-1,.,TGTGCCAGCAGCCTCCTCGGAGACACTGAAGCTTTCTTT,CASSLLGDTEAFF
.,TRBV14,TRBJ2-7,.,TGTGCCAGCAGCCAAGATGATAAGGGGACGGACGAGCAGTACTTC,CASSQDDKGTDEQYF
once,TRBV11-3,TRBJ2-1,TRBD1,TGTGCCAGCAGCGCGGGACAGGGTAACGTCCATGAGCAGTTCTTC,CASSAGQGNVHEQFF
.,TRBV7-6,TRBJ2-3,.,TGTGCCAGCAGCCCCAGTGGACCCGCGGATACGCAGTATTTT,CASSPSGPADTQYF
few,TRBV6-1,TRBJ1-1,TRBD1,TGTGCCACCTCTCCGGTAGGGCAGGGGGTCACTGAAGCTTTCTTT,CATSPVGQGVTEAFF
.,TRBV2,TRBJ2-7,.,TGTGCCAGCAGTGACGAGGTCTACGAGCAGTACTTC,CASSDEVYEQYF
few,TRBV11-2,TRBJ2-2,.,TGTGCCAGCAGCCCTCAGGGGCGAGGTGACGGGGAGCTGTTTTTT,CASSPQGRGDGELFF
.,TRBV7-3,TRBJ2-5,.,TGTGCCAGCAGCCCCCGAGGGGGGCGGGAAGAGACCCAGTACTTC,CASSPRGGREETQYF
.,TRBV30,TRBJ1-4,.,TGTGCCTGGACTAGGGGTTTTAATGAAAAACTGTTTTTT,CAWTRGFNEKLFF
.,TRBV12-5,TRBJ2-3,.,TGTGCTAGTGGTTCCAACACAGATACGCAGTATTTT,CASGSNTDTQYF
.,TRBV10-3,TRBJ1-4,TRBD1,TGTGCCATCAGTGAGTTCCCCCGGACAGGAGGGTATGAAAAACTGTTTTTT,CAISEFPRTGGYEKLFF
.,TRBV30,TRBJ1-3,.,TGTGCCTGGAGTGACACTAGCTCTGGAAACACCATATATTTT,CAWSDTSSGNTIYF
.,TRBV6-1,TRBJ2-7,.,TGTGCCAGCAGTGAAGACAGGGCAACCTACGAGCAGTACTTC,CASSEDRATYEQYF
.,TRBV5-1,TRBJ1-2,TRBD1,TGCGCCAGCAGCTTGGAGAGGGGGCGGTTTGGCTACACCTTC,CASSLERGRFGYTF
.,TRBV29-1,TRBJ2-5,.,TGCAGCGCCGAAGTAGGGTCGGAGACCCAGTACTTC,CSAEVGSETQYF
.,TRBV7-6,TRBJ2-7,TRBD1,TGTGCCAGCAGCTTAGGACAGGGGGGCAACGAGCAGTACTTC,CASSLGQGGNEQYF
.,TRBV7-2,TRBJ2-5,.,TGTGCCAGCAGCTTAGCAGGTCTTCAAGAGACCCAGTACTTC,CASSLAGLQETQYF
.,TRBV7-2,TRBJ1-6,.,TGTGCCAGCAGCTTGGGGGATTATAATTCACCCCTCCACTTT,CASSLGDYNSPLHF
.,TRBV5-1,TRBJ2-3,.,TGCGCCAGCAGCTTTGAAGGGGGGCCAGATACGCAGTATTTT,CASSFEGGPDTQYF
.,TRBV27,TRBJ2-2,.,TGTGCCAGCAGTTTATCGGCCGGGGGAATAAACACCGGGGAGCTGTTTTTT,CASSLSAGGINTGELFF
few,TRBV19,TRBJ2-5,.,TGTGCCAGTAGTGCGGGAAACAGCCAAGAGACCCAGTACTTC,CASSAGNSQETQYF
few,TRBV9,TRBJ1-4,.,TGTGCCAGCAGCGCCCCGGATAGTGAAAAACTGTTTTTT,CASSAPDSEKLFF
.,TRBV11-1,TRBJ2-2,TRBD1,TGTGCCAGCAAGGGGACAGAATTCACCGGGGAGCTGTTTTTT,CASKGTEFTGELFF
.,TRBV28,TRBJ1-5,.,TGTGCCAGCAGGCCGACAGGAGATTATAGCAATCAGCCCCAGCATTTT,CASRPTGDYSNQPQHF
.,TRBV6-1,TRBJ1-3,.,TGTGCCAGCAGTGGGGACCCCTGGGGTGGAAACACCATATATTTT,CASSGDPWGGNTIYF
.,TRBV4-2,TRBJ1-2,TRBD1,TGTGCCAGCAGCCAAGATTCGAGGCGGGGACAGAGGTCTTCGGAGGGCTACACCTTC,CASSQDSRRGQRSSEGYTF
.,TRBV18,TRBJ2-7,TRBD2,TGTGCCAGCTCACCACCCAGAGCGGGAGTTGCCGAGCAGTACTTC,CASSPPRAGVAEQYF
.,TRBV30,TRBJ2-3,TRBD2,TGTGCCTGGAGTGTGGGGGGGACTAGCACAGATACGCAGTATTTT,CAWSVGGTSTDTQYF
.,TRBV5-5,TRBJ1-6,.,TGTGCCAGCAGCTCGGGACGGGATAATTCACCCCTCCACTTT,CASSSGRDNSPLHF